This T cell receptor beta chain was recorded in a study of T cell changes during pregnancy in multiple sclerosis. Trimming removed 8 bases at V and 1 base at J, with 11 bases between. The CDR3 is made up of 13 amino acids. Per the germline V gene, CDR1 is SGHAT and CDR2 is FQNNGV. The assay was immunoSEQ multiplex PCR, and TCRdb's table has in-frame clones only and misses some. The repertoire includes tens of thousands of clones, around 85% of them detected once, and 7.6% sits in the top ten. Sequenced material: CD8+ T cells from peripheral blood mononuclear cells, taken before pregnancy. This sequence joins TRBV11-2 and TRBJ1-1; D remains ambiguous. The sequence derives from a female donor with multiple sclerosis, enrolled in a pregnancy study. The CDR3, as DNA: TGTGCCAGCTCTCGGGTTCGGAACACTGAAGCTTTCTTT. This translates into CASSRVRNTEAFF.